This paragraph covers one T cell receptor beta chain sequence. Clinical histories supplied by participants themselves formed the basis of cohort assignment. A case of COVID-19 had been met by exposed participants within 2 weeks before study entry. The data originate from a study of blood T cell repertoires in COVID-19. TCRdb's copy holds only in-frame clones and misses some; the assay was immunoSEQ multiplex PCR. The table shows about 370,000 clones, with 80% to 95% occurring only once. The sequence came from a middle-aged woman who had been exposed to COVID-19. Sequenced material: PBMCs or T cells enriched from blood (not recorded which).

CDR3 bases: TGCGCCAGCAGACTCCAAGGGAGGGTGAGCTCCTACGAGCAGTACTTC. Translating it yields CASRLQGRVSSYEQYF. The chain is built from TRBV5-1 and TRBJ2-7; 7 positions agree with TRBD2. Germline trimming cut 5 bases from V and 0 bases from J; bases unmatched to any gene: 11. The germline gives CDR1 SGHRS, CDR2 YFSETQ. This CDR3 has 16 amino acids. The variable domain in full, completed from reference TRBV5-1 and TRBJ2-7, reads KAGVTQTPRYLIKTRGQQVTLSCSPISGHRSVSWYQQTPGQGLQFLFEYFSETQRNKGNFPGRFSGRQFSNSRSEMNVSTLELGDSALYLCASRLQGRVSSYEQYFGPGTRLTVT.